The clone carrying this T cell receptor beta chain appeared a few times. Its specificity is unknown. Germline and genes here are mouse. The record originates from a study of CD8+ T cells in alopecia areata. Study-wide context: Female roughly 7-11-week-old C3H/HeJ recipients received skin from approximately 6-13-month-old C3H/HeJ graft donors with spontaneous alopecia.

Points from the study as a whole: Sharing of TCRs across patients appeared less clear than in mice, possibly for HLA-related reasons. The study also sequences resident alphabeta T cells of normal skin in scalp samples. Lesional scalp exceeded normal scalp in clonality, especially in alopecia totalis/universalis.

Researchers sorted pooled cutaneous lymph node cells on the basis of CD4, CD8alpha, NKG2D, NKG2ACE and other markers. Following RNA extraction, reverse transcription yielded cDNA that acted as the sequencing template. Data came from immunoSEQ multiplex PCR; TCRdb stores just in-frame clones and leaves some out. The specimen has 290,000 or so clones, none found just once. The receptor was isolated from a C3H/HeJ mouse with alopecia areata. Strain MHC haplotype: H2-k. Sequenced input: CD4+ T cells sorted from a lymph node.

The sequenced part of the CDR3 DNA is TGTGCCAGCAGCCCCCAGGCGGACAGGGGCGCT. This sequence encodes CASSPQADRGA. The CDR3 as a whole reads CASSPQADRGAEQFF. V usage is TRBV5 and J usage is TRBJ2-1, with TRBD1 matching over 9 bases. The CDR3 extends 4 residues past the end of the read, so its final part is completed from the germline J gene. The CDR3 runs to 15 residues. From germline, CDR1 is LGHNA and CDR2 YNLKQL (reference sequence).